This T cell receptor beta chain was captured in a study of T-cell memory formation after mild COVID-19. This clonotype was seen repeatedly, ten times or more. Its cognate antigen is unknown. The study's findings and limits: Contracting clones from day 15 to 85 showed balanced CD4/CD8; later expanders favored CD4+. Most CD4+ clones that shrank were in CM and EM, while CD8+ ones turned up in EMRA.

CDR3 length: 13 amino acids. V gave up 2 bases and J gave up 4 bases, with 9 bases separating them. Germline assignment: CDR1 KGHSH and CDR2 LQKENI. MiXCR, applied by TCRdb to the 5' RACE reads, yields one record per CDR3 protein. The table includes approximately 99,000 distinct CDR3 sequences, roughly a sixth detected once. The sequenced material came from PBMCs or a T cell subset sorted from them (not recorded which). The sequence derives from a man younger than 35 who had mild COVID-19 (a few samples of this study predate the infection). Cell type and time point are not known. The chain couples TRBV18 to TRBJ2-7; D unclear. CDR3: CASSPGEEYEQYV. In DNA form, the CDR3 reads TGTGCCAGCTCACCAGGGGAAGAGTACGAGCAGTACGTC.